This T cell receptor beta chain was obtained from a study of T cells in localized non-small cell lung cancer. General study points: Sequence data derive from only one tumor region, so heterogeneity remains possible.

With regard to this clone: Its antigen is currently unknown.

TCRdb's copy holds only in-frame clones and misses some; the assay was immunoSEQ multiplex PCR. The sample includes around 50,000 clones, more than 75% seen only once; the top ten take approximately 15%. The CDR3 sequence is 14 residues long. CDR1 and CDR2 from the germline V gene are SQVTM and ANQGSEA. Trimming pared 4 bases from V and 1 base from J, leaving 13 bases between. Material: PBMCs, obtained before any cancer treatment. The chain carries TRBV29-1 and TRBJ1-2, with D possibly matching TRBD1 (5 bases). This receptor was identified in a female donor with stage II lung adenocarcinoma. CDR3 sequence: CSVGFQGFNYGYTF. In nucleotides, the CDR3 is TGCAGCGTTGGGTTTCAGGGATTTAACTATGGCTACACCTTC.